Below are 28 T cell receptor beta chains sequenced from a single sample in a study of PD-L1 blockade in urothelial cancer. The time point: pretreatment peripheral blood. Libraries were prepared by immunoSEQ multiplex PCR; TCRdb keeps only in-frame clonotypes and omits some of them. The sample holds about 63,000 clones; roughly four fifths are singletons and the top ten take around 5.4%. The specimen was PBMCs, collected around atezolizumab (anti-PD-L1) treatment. These TCRs come from a man aged 70-80 years with urothelial cancer.

This clone came up once. The chain carries TRBV6-5 and TRBJ1-6; D possibly corresponds to TRBD1 (5 bases). This CDR3 is 15 amino acids long. Per the germline V gene, CDR1 is MNHEY and CDR2 is SVGAGI. V was shortened by 0 bases and J by 8 bases, with 11 bases between the two germline ends. CDR3 loop: CASSYSNRQDSPLHF. Written as DNA, the CDR3 is TGTGCCAGCAGTTACTCGAACAGGCAGGATTCACCCCTCCACTTT.

The chain combines TRBV7-8 with TRBJ1-5; a weak D match, TRBD1 (5 bases). The CDR3 has 14 amino acids. Trimming took 5 bases from V and 5 from J, leaving 13 bases between them. Germline values: CDR1 SGHVS, CDR2 FQNEAQ. The CDR3 region is CASSGELGHQPQHF. In nucleotides, the CDR3 is TGTGCCAGCAGCGGTGAGTTGGGGCATCAGCCCCAGCATTTT.

Concerning this clone: The sample holds other DNA sequences that translate to the same CDR3. V is TRBV5-1 and J is TRBJ2-3; no reliable D call. The CDR3 runs to 13 residues. The germline V gene has CDR1 SGHRS and CDR2 YFSETQ. V gave up 0 bases and J gave up 4 bases, with 6 bases separating them. The CDR3 is CASSLGSPDTQYF. CDR3 coding DNA: TGCGCCAGCAGCTTGGGGAGCCCAGATACGCAGTATTTT.

The chain is built from TRBV29-1 and TRBJ1-1; 8 positions match TRBD1. The CDR3 has 13 amino acids. After removal of 5 bases from V and 1 base from J, the junction contained 3 bases not matched to a gene. Germline V gene data show CDR1 as SQVTM and CDR2 as ANQGSEA. The CDR3 region has the DNA TGCAGCGTTCAAGGGACAGGGAACACTGAAGCTTTCTTT. Amino acids: CSVQGTGNTEAFF. The full variable domain, its missing parts supplied by reference TRBV29-1 and TRBJ1-1, is SAVISQKPSRDICQRGTSLTIQCQVDSQVTMMFWYRQQPGQSLTLIATANQGSEATYESGFVIDKFPISRPNLTFSTLTVSNMSPEDSSIYLCSVQGTGNTEAFFGQGTRLTVV.

This clone appeared a single time. V gene TRBV6-1 combines with J gene TRBJ1-6, with 8 positions matching TRBD1. The CDR3 length is 14 residues. CDR1 and CDR2 (germline): MNHNS, SASEGT. With 9 bases clipped from V and 9 bases from J, the junction kept 10 bases outside the gene matches. This CDR3 is CARSPGGAGSPLHF. CDR3 sequence (DNA): TGTGCCAGATCCCCAGGGGGCGCGGGTTCACCCCTCCACTTT.

In its sample, this clone was seen a few times. V and J are TRBV7-3 and TRBJ1-2; the D gene is possibly TRBD1 (5 bases). This CDR3 region has 15 residues. Germline assignment: CDR1 SGHTA and CDR2 FQGTGA. V lost 5 bases, J lost 6 bases, and 19 bases lay in between. CDR3 coding DNA: TGTGCCAGCAGCCGGGACTCCCAGGGCCTCGATGGCTACACCTTC. Translation gives CASSRDSQGLDGYTF. Supplemented by reference TRBV7-3 and TRBJ1-2, the full variable domain reads GAGVSQTPSNKVTEKGKYVELRCDPISGHTALYWYRQSLGQGPEFLIYFQGTGAADDSGLPNDRFFAVRPEGSVSTLKIQRTERGDSAVYLCASSRDSQGLDGYTFGSGTRLTVV.

The V gene is TRBV4-1, the J gene TRBJ1-2, with 8 positions matching TRBD1. There are 15 residues in the CDR3. Unmatched junction bases numbered 8, after V lost 0 bases and J lost 8 bases. Germline-derived CDR1 and CDR2 are MGHRA and YSYEKL. Here the CDR3 reads CASSQDAGGAVGYTF. The DNA of the CDR3 is TGCGCCAGCAGCCAAGACGCAGGGGGCGCGGTCGGCTACACCTTC.

The chain carries TRBV19 and TRBJ2-1, with 9 bases fitting TRBD1. From germline, CDR1 is LNHDA and CDR2 SQIVND (reference sequence). This CDR3 is built from 15 residues. V lost 5 bases and J lost 2; bases outside the gene matches: 4. The CDR3 bases are TGTGCCAGTAGTCGGGACAGGGTCGCCTACAATGAGCAGTTCTTC. Its protein product is CASSRDRVAYNEQFF.

The chain couples TRBV7-9 to TRBJ2-2; 10 nucleotides line up with TRBD2. V gave up 4 bases and J gave up 7 bases; unmatched junction bases: 12. Per the germline V gene, CDR1 is SEHNR and CDR2 is FQNEAQ (reference sequence). This CDR3 is built from 17 residues. CDR3 loop: CASSSRPGTSDRGELFF. The CDR3 nucleotides read TGTGCCAGCAGCTCACGACCCGGGACTAGCGACCGCGGGGAGCTGTTTTTT.

The CDR3 nucleotides are TGTGCCAGCAGCGTAGGTGTGGGGCCGGAGACCCAGTACTTC. This codes for CASSVGVGPETQYF. The gene calls are TRBV9 and TRBJ2-5, with D possibly being TRBD1 (5 bases). In germline, CDR1 is SGDLS, CDR2 YYNGEE. The length of the CDR3 is 14 residues. V lost 0 bases to trimming and J lost 5 bases, with 11 bases between them. The full variable domain, completed using reference TRBV9 and TRBJ2-5, is DSGVTQTPKHLITATGQRVTLRCSPRSGDLSVYWYQQSLDQGLQFLIQYYNGEERAKGNILERFSAQQFPDLHSELNLSSLELGDSALYFCASSVGVGPETQYFGPGTRLLVL.

V is TRBV6-1 and J is TRBJ2-1, with TRBD2 identical over 8 bases. V trimming: 0 bases; J trimming: 7 bases; junction bases outside the gene matches: 5. The CDR3 loop spans 15 amino acids. Per germline, CDR1 MNHNS and CDR2 SASEGT. The CDR3 here is CASSEASGMINEQFF. CDR3 coding DNA: TGTGCCAGCAGTGAAGCTAGCGGGATGATTAATGAGCAGTTCTTC.

V gene TRBV11-2 combines with J gene TRBJ2-7; D might be TRBD1 (6 bases). In germline, CDR1 is SGHAT, CDR2 FQNNGV. V lost 3 bases and J 2 bases, leaving 14 bases between the germline ends. The CDR3 runs 15 residues. In DNA form, the CDR3 reads TGTGCCAGCAGCTTGAGTAGGACAGCTACCTACGAGCAGTACTTC. Protein sequence: CASSLSRTATYEQYF.

The J gene is TRBJ2-3, the V gene TRBV7-9; 8 bases line up with TRBD2. V was clipped by 11 bases and J by 3 bases; unmatched bases: 13. The CDR3 contains 15 residues. CDR1 SEHNR and CDR2 FQNEAQ come from the germline V gene (reference sequence). The CDR3 reads CALPGRTSLTDTQYF. The CDR3 nucleotides are TGTGCCCTCCCGGGGAGGACTAGCCTGACAGATACGCAGTATTTT.

The J gene is TRBJ2-7, the V gene TRBV7-6; 7 nucleotides match TRBD1. The CDR3 is 14 amino acids. V lost 5 bases and J lost 2; bases outside the gene matches: 6. Looked up from germline, CDR1 is SGHVS and CDR2 is FNYEAQ. CDR3 sequence reads: CASSPGTETYEQYF. The CDR3 DNA sequence: TGTGCCAGCAGCCCCGGGACAGAGACCTACGAGCAGTACTTC.

The V gene is TRBV6-4, the J gene TRBJ1-4; 8 nucleotides line up with TRBD1. The ends lost 3 bases at V and 0 bases at J; junction bases unmatched: 6. The CDR3 extends over 17 amino acids. Germline V lookup: CDR1 MRHNA, CDR2 SNTAGT. This chain's CDR3 is CASSDWDRRSTNEKLFF. The CDR3 region has the DNA TGTGCCAGCAGTGATTGGGACAGGCGATCAACTAATGAAAAACTGTTTTTT.

This clone appeared once. This chain connects TRBV7-2 to TRBJ1-3, with unresolved D. Germline V gives CDR1 SGHTA, CDR2 FQGNSA. CDR3 length equals 16 residues. The V end was cut by 5 bases, the J end by 0 bases, with 14 bases between. The CDR3 spells CASSASGSPSGNTIYF. The CDR3 region has the DNA TGTGCCAGCAGCGCTAGTGGGTCTCCCTCTGGAAACACCATATATTTT.

This chain uses TRBV2 with TRBJ2-7, with 7 bases lining up with TRBD2. There are 14 residues in the CDR3. Unmatched junction bases numbered 6, after V lost 5 bases and J lost 2 bases. From germline, CDR1 is SNHLY and CDR2 FYNNEI. The CDR3 sequence: CASSFGLVTYEQYF. The CDR3 DNA reads TGTGCCAGCAGTTTCGGACTAGTAACCTACGAGCAGTACTTC.

The chain links TRBV9 to TRBJ2-1; D is unresolved. The V and J ends lost 1 base and 3 bases respectively, with 20 bases between them. The CDR3 covers 18 residues. The V gene's germline CDR1 is SGDLS and CDR2 YYNGEE. CDR3 region: CASSVTSPGGEDYNEQFF. The CDR3, as DNA: TGTGCCAGCAGCGTAACCTCACCCGGCGGAGAGGACTACAATGAGCAGTTCTTC. The complete variable domain, with remaining parts taken from reference TRBV9 and TRBJ2-1, reads DSGVTQTPKHLITATGQRVTLRCSPRSGDLSVYWYQQSLDQGLQFLIQYYNGEERAKGNILERFSAQQFPDLHSELNLSSLELGDSALYFCASSVTSPGGEDYNEQFFGPGTRLTVL.

CDR3 in DNA: TGCGCCAGCAGCCGAGACAGGGATAATGAAAAACTGTTTTTT. Residues: CASSRDRDNEKLFF. The chain joins TRBV4-1 to TRBJ1-4, with 7 bases identical to TRBD1. The germline CDR1 and CDR2 sequences are MGHRA and YSYEKL. V was pared by 4 bases and J by 4 bases, with 3 bases of the junction left unmatched. The CDR3 totals 14 residues.

J is TRBJ2-6 and V is TRBV9, with D tentatively TRBD2 (6 bases). Germline CDR1 reads SGDLS; CDR2 reads YYNGEE. This CDR3 has 18 amino acids. The ends were cut back, 3 bases at V and 4 bases at J, with 20 bases in the middle. As DNA, the CDR3 is TGTGCCAGCAGCGAAGGGGCGGCGGGGCGGTACGGGGCCAACGTCCTGACTTTC. As protein: CASSEGAAGRYGANVLTF.

V and J are TRBV11-2 and TRBJ2-1; TRBD2 matches at 13 bases. Trimming took 5 bases from V and 0 from J; bases not matched to a gene: 7. This CDR3 has 18 residues. Germline V CDR1 and CDR2: SGHAT, FQNNGV. CDR3 region: CASSRRLAGGLSYNEQFF. The DNA of the CDR3 is TGTGCCAGCAGCCGTAGACTAGCGGGGGGCCTCTCCTACAATGAGCAGTTCTTC.

This rearrangement joins TRBV5-1 to TRBJ2-2; 11 bases align to TRBD2. The V gene end was trimmed by 2 bases and the J gene end by 7 bases; junction bases not matched to a gene: 7. The CDR3 is 16 residues long. Germline CDR1 is SGHRS and CDR2 is YFSETQ. The chain's CDR3 is CASSFGTSGSLGELFF. CDR3 nucleotide sequence: TGCGCCAGCAGCTTTGGTACTAGCGGGAGCCTCGGGGAGCTGTTTTTT. Looking up the rest from reference TRBV5-1 and TRBJ2-2 gives the full variable domain: KAGVTQTPRYLIKTRGQQVTLSCSPISGHRSVSWYQQTPGQGLQFLFEYFSETQRNKGNFPGRFSGRQFSNSRSEMNVSTLELGDSALYLCASSFGTSGSLGELFFGEGSRLTVL.

In this sample, this clone turned up a few times. The chain is built from TRBV6-5 and TRBJ1-2; D remains ambiguous. Trimming stripped 2 bases from V and 0 bases from J, with 7 bases between. From germline, CDR1 is MNHEY and CDR2 SVGAGI. The CDR3 loop spans 14 amino acids. CDR3 residues: CASSYGGTNYGYTF. The CDR3 coding sequence is TGTGCCAGCAGTTACGGAGGGACTAACTATGGCTACACCTTC.

This chain uses TRBV7-2 with TRBJ2-7, with 8 bases aligning to TRBD2. Germline V gene data show CDR1 as SGHTA and CDR2 as FQGNSA. This CDR3 is built from 14 residues. The J segment lost 7 bases and the V segment lost 3 bases, leaving 8 bases of the junction unmatched. The CDR3 is CASSFRDGRGEQYF. The CDR3 DNA reads as TGTGCCAGCAGCTTTCGGGACGGGAGGGGGGAGCAGTACTTC.

The DNA for the CDR3 is TGTGCCAGCAGTTCAACAGGGGTTCAGCCCCAGCATTTT. This encodes CASSSTGVQPQHF. V is TRBV6-1 and J is TRBJ1-5; 7 nucleotides line up with TRBD1. V was clipped by 5 bases and J by 6 bases; unmatched bases: 4. Looked up from germline, CDR1 is MNHNS and CDR2 is SASEGT. The CDR3 totals 13 residues.

This clone was seen only a few times. V usage is TRBV14 and J usage is TRBJ2-6, with TRBD1 matching 7 bases. Per germline, CDR1 SGHDN and CDR2 FVKESK. The CDR3 runs 17 residues. Germline trimming cut 4 bases from V and 1 base from J; bases unmatched to any gene: 7. CDR3: CASSPRDRRSGANVLTF. As DNA, the CDR3 is TGTGCCAGCAGCCCGAGGGACAGAAGATCTGGGGCCAACGTCCTGACTTTC.

This rearrangement joins TRBV19 to TRBJ2-5, with a possible D match to TRBD2 (5 bases). The CDR3 totals 12 residues. Between the trimmed V and J ends, which lost 7 bases and 5 bases, there was a span of 11 bases. Germline assignment: CDR1 LNHDA and CDR2 SQIVND (reference sequence). CDR3 in DNA: TGTGCCAGTACTTCCGGAGGCGAGACCCAGTACTTC. Translated, it gives CASTSGGETQYF.

The table lists this clone with a few counts. V gene TRBV7-8 combines with J gene TRBJ2-7, with TRBD1 matching over 9 bases. CDR3 size: 15 residues. Per germline, CDR1 SGHVS and CDR2 FQNEAQ. Trimming removed 5 bases from V and 6 bases from J; junction bases left unmatched: 11. CDR3 protein: CASSRGTGKDGEQYF. For the CDR3, the DNA is TGTGCCAGCAGCCGGGGGACAGGGAAGGATGGCGAGCAGTACTTC. The full variable domain, its missing parts supplied by reference TRBV7-8 and TRBJ2-7, is GAGVSQSPRYKVAKRGQDVALRCDPISGHVSLFWYQQALGQGPEFLTYFQNEAQLDKSGLPSDRFFAERPEGSVSTLKIQRTQQEDSAVYLCASSRGTGKDGEQYFGPGTRLTVT.